The 27 T cell receptor beta chains given below trace back to one sample, sequenced in a study of breast tumors, draining lymph nodes, adjacent tissues. Samples came from axillary lymph nodes draining the breast cancer. From the multiplex PCR reads, TCRdb called clonotypes with MiXCR, one entry per CDR3 protein. The sample contains around 140,000 distinct CDR3 sequences, about a fifth of which appear only once. The sequenced sample consisted of axillary lymph node tissue. The source is a female donor with breast cancer. Some clones in this sample may be carry-over from other donors' samples.

A remark on this clonotype: A single base separates this from a much larger clone, so it may be a read error. The J gene is TRBJ1-5, the V gene TRBV18; 12 bases match TRBD1. The V gene's germline CDR1 is KGHSH and CDR2 LQKENI. This CDR3 contains 16 residues. The CDR3 region has the DNA TGTGCCAGCTCACCAACCGGGACAGGGGGCAATCAGCCCCCGCATTTT. It translates to CASSPTGTGGNQPPHF.

At least ten counts were recorded for this clonotype. The V call is TRBV6-1, the J call TRBJ1-5; perhaps TRBD1 as D (6 bases). Trimming took off 4 bases at V and 0 bases at J, with 16 bases between the two ends. The germline CDR1 and CDR2 sequences are MNHNS and SASEGT. The CDR3 has 17 residues. The DNA of the CDR3 is TGTGCCAGCAGTGTAAAACCCGACAGGACTAGCAATCAGCCCCAGCATTTT. As protein: CASSVKPDRTSNQPQHF.

With respect to this clonotype: A much larger clonotype is one base distant, so this may be a read error. No conserved phenylalanine or tryptophan ends this CDR3, so it is likely a read error. The chain carries TRBV18 and TRBJ2-7; 8 bases fit TRBD1. This CDR3 comprises 13 residues. V shed 4 bases and J 5 bases; nucleotides not matched to a gene: 4. CDR1 is KGHSH, CDR2 LQKENI, per germline. CDR3 region: CASSQQGANEQYL. The DNA for the CDR3 is TGTGCCAGCTCACAGCAGGGGGCCAACGAGCAGTACCTC.

This clonotype occurred many times. The chain combines TRBV11-2 with TRBJ1-2; 7 bases are shared with TRBD1. Germline trimming cut 5 bases from V and 4 bases from J; bases unmatched to any gene: 10. CDR1 and CDR2 (germline): SGHAT, FQNNGV. The CDR3 loop spans 15 amino acids. The CDR3 loop reads CASSQTGAVFYGYTF. DNA for the CDR3: TGTGCCAGCAGCCAAACAGGGGCGGTATTCTATGGCTACACCTTC.

This clonotype came up many times. The chain carries TRBV7-9 and TRBJ1-2; the match to TRBD1 covers 7 bases. CDR1 and CDR2 from the germline V gene are SEHNR and FQNEAQ (reference sequence). This CDR3 comprises 13 residues. V shed 6 bases, J shed 6 bases, and the junction held 7 bases outside the gene matches. DNA for the CDR3: TGTGCCAGCAGTAACACAGGGGTTAATGGCTACACCTTC. As protein: CASSNTGVNGYTF.

This clonotype was detected a few times. V is TRBV5-1 and J is TRBJ2-4; maybe TRBD1 (5 bases). CDR1 and CDR2 (germline): SGHRS, YFSETQ. This CDR3 has 16 residues. The ends were cut back, 0 bases at V and 6 bases at J, with 16 bases in the middle. DNA for the CDR3: TGCGCCAGCAGCTTGGATGGCAGGGTTTCGGGAAACATTCAGTACTTC. The encoded protein is CASSLDGRVSGNIQYF. Full variable domain (rest looked up from reference TRBV5-1 and TRBJ2-4): KAGVTQTPRYLIKTRGQQVTLSCSPISGHRSVSWYQQTPGQGLQFLFEYFSETQRNKGNFPGRFSGRQFSNSRSEMNVSTLELGDSALYLCASSLDGRVSGNIQYFGAGTRLSVL.

The chain has TRBV6-2 or TRBV6-3 and TRBJ2-5, with TRBD1 identical over 10 bases. V dropped 6 bases and J dropped 6; count of bases not matched to a gene: 10. Germline lookup yields CDR1 MNHEY and CDR2 SVGEGT. The CDR3 spans 15 residues. CDR3 coding DNA: TGTGCCAGCAGCCCCCCGACAGGGGGCAGGAAGACCCAGTACTTC. It is translated as CASSPPTGGRKTQYF.

In its sample, this clonotype was seen many times. The rearrangement uses TRBV2 and TRBJ2-7, with 9 bases aligning to TRBD1. CDR1 SNHLY and CDR2 FYNNEI come from the germline V gene. The junction had 9 bases not matched to a gene; V was cut back by 4 bases and J by 2 bases. This CDR3 region has 16 residues. DNA for the CDR3: TGTGCCAGCAGTGGGTCCGGGACAGGGAGTACCTACGAGCAGTACTTC. Translated, it gives CASSGSGTGSTYEQYF.

The sample holds many counts of this clonotype. The chain uses TRBV4-1 and TRBJ2-7, with 12 nucleotides matching TRBD1. Per germline, CDR1 MGHRA and CDR2 YSYEKL. The CDR3 totals 16 residues. Trimming cost V 6 bases and J 7 bases; bases outside gene matches: 13. CDR3 in amino acids: CASRNNPGQGAGEQYF. CDR3 DNA: TGCGCCAGCAGGAACAACCCGGGACAGGGGGCGGGGGAGCAGTACTTC.

This clonotype was picked up a small number of times. This chain connects TRBV28 to TRBJ2-1, with TRBD2 as a possible D gene (5 bases). Germline lookup yields CDR1 MDHEN and CDR2 SYDVKM. The CDR3 length is 15 residues. V dropped 6 bases and J dropped 4 bases, with 16 bases sitting between them. CDR3 residues: CASSLGGSGYNEQFF. The CDR3 DNA is TGTGCCAGCAGCCTGGGTGGGAGTGGGTACAATGAGCAGTTCTTC.

This clonotype was recorded at least ten times. V gene TRBV19 combines with J gene TRBJ1-2; D gene uncertain. Germline loops: CDR1 LNHDA, CDR2 SQIVND (reference sequence). The CDR3 has 14 amino acids. V lost 0 bases to trimming and J lost 7 bases, with 12 bases between them. The CDR3 DNA follows: TGTGCCAGTAGTATAGAAGTTGGGGAGAGTGGCTACACCTTC. Translation: CASSIEVGESGYTF.

This clonotype was seen at least ten times. The V and J genes are TRBV7-8 and TRBJ1-5, with 7 bases that match TRBD1. The CDR3 sequence is 17 residues long. Germline-derived CDR1 and CDR2 are SGHVS and FQNEAQ. V was pared by 4 bases and J by 0 bases, with 9 bases of the junction left unmatched. The CDR3 loop reads CASSSDREQYSNQPQHF. The CDR3 DNA sequence: TGTGCCAGCAGCTCAGACAGGGAACAATATAGCAATCAGCCCCAGCATTTT.

This clonotype was counted a few times. This may be a read error, as it is one base from a much larger clone. This chain links TRBV4-3 with TRBJ1-2; 9 bases match TRBD1. Germline lookup yields CDR1 LGHNA and CDR2 YSLEER. The CDR3 is 15 amino acids. The CDR3 sequence is CASSQEQGANYGHTF. For the CDR3, the DNA is TGCGCCAGCAGCCAAGAACAGGGGGCGAACTATGGCCACACCTTC.

Many counts were recorded for this clonotype. V is TRBV5-1 and J is TRBJ2-2; 14 positions match TRBD2. The V gene end was trimmed by 1 base and the J gene end by 6 bases; junction bases not matched to a gene: 8. The germline V gene encodes CDR1 SGHRS and CDR2 YFSETQ. The CDR3 consists of 18 residues. This chain's CDR3 is CASSLKGGTSGSPGELFF. The CDR3, as DNA: TGCGCCAGCAGCTTGAAGGGGGGGACTAGCGGGAGCCCCGGGGAGCTGTTTTTT.

At least ten counts were recorded for this clonotype. V and J are TRBV7-2 and TRBJ2-2; D gene unclear. Germline V CDR1 and CDR2: SGHTA, FQGNSA. The CDR3 loop spans 12 amino acids. The V gene lost 6 bases and the J gene lost 2 bases, with 4 bases spanning the gap. The CDR3 loop reads CASRVNTGELFF. The CDR3 bases are TGTGCCAGCAGGGTAAACACCGGGGAGCTGTTTTTT.

This clonotype was detected ten times or more. V usage is TRBV27 and J usage is TRBJ2-7, with 7 bases identical to TRBD2. Germline lookup yields CDR1 MNHEY and CDR2 SMNVEV (reference sequence). V was clipped by 6 bases and J by 1 base; unmatched bases: 12. The CDR3 extends over 16 amino acids. CDR3 loop: CASSLGVGGRSYEQYF. The CDR3 bases are TGTGCCAGCAGCCTAGGGGTGGGAGGGCGTTCCTACGAGCAGTACTTC.

As regards this clonotype: This may stem from a read error, because a much larger clone lies one nucleotide away. The CDR3 bases are TGTGCCAGTAGTATAGGCCCTCCTAGCGGGAGGTTGAATGATCAGTTCTTC. Encoded protein: CASSIGPPSGRLNDQFF. The chain employs TRBV19 and TRBJ2-1; 11 bases line up with TRBD2. Germline V gene sequence: CDR1 LNHDA, CDR2 SQIVND (reference sequence). The CDR3 runs 17 residues.

The table lists this clonotype with many counts. The gene calls are TRBV12-3 or TRBV12-4 and TRBJ2-1; TRBD2 agrees at 8 bases. The CDR3 sequence is 15 residues long. The junction had 9 bases not matched to a gene; V was cut back by 5 bases and J by 6 bases. DNA for the CDR3: TGTGCCAGCAGTCCGGGACTAGTGGGGGTCAATGAGCAGTTCTTC. The encoded protein is CASSPGLVGVNEQFF.

The table lists this clonotype with many counts. CDR3 sequence: CASSERPGGGSRYEQYF. The CDR3 region has the DNA TGTGCCAGCAGTGAAAGGCCGGGGGGGGGTTCACGCTACGAGCAGTACTTC. This chain connects TRBV6-1 to TRBJ2-7; 8 nucleotides line up with TRBD2. This CDR3 is built from 17 residues. V was pared by 2 bases and J by 3 bases, with 12 bases of the junction left unmatched. Germline V gene lookup returns CDR1 MNHNS and CDR2 SASEGT.

V gene TRBV30 combines with J gene TRBJ2-4; D is ambiguous. The V end was cut by 0 bases, the J end by 0 bases, with 12 bases between. Per germline, CDR1 GTSNPN and CDR2 SVGIG (reference sequence). The CDR3 extends over 16 amino acids. The CDR3 DNA is TGTGCCTGGAGTGTACAAGCGCAGCTAGCCAAAAACATTCAGTACTTC. It codes for CAWSVQAQLAKNIQYF. The complete variable domain, with remaining parts taken from reference TRBV30 and TRBJ2-4, reads SQTIHQWPATLVQPVGSPLSLECTVEGTSNPNLYWYRQAAGRGLQLLFYSVGIGQISSEVPQNLSASRPQDRQFILSSKKLLLSDSGFYLCAWSVQAQLAKNIQYFGAGTRLSVL.

This clonotype appeared many times. The gene calls are TRBV19 and TRBJ1-2; D unresolved. This CDR3 comprises 16 residues. Germline CDR1 is LNHDA and CDR2 is SQIVND (reference sequence). Trimming removed 8 bases at V and 3 bases at J, with 22 bases between. The CDR3 bases are TGTGCCAGTCGCATCCCCGTCCGGAATCGGGACTATGGCTACACCTTC. Translated: CASRIPVRNRDYGYTF.

This clonotype came up a few times. The chain links TRBV3-1 to TRBJ2-2; 12 bases agree with TRBD2. The CDR3 is made up of 15 amino acids. J was trimmed by 5 bases and V by 3 bases; bases with no gene match: 1. Per the germline V gene, CDR1 is LGHDT and CDR2 is YNNKEL (reference sequence). The CDR3 sequence is CASSHTSGRTGELFF. As DNA, the CDR3 is TGTGCCAGCAGCCATACTAGCGGGAGGACCGGGGAGCTGTTTTTT.

This clonotype was observed at least ten times. The CDR3 reads CASSGGTGTAPGGYTF. The DNA of the CDR3 is TGTGCCAGCAGCGGGGGGACAGGGACGGCCCCTGGGGGCTACACCTTC. The V gene is TRBV5-8, the J gene TRBJ1-2; 9 bases match TRBD1. The ends lost 4 bases at V and 8 bases at J; junction bases unmatched: 15. This CDR3 is built from 16 residues. Germline lookup yields CDR1 SGHTS and CDR2 YDEGEE.

Ten or more counts support this clonotype. The chain couples TRBV11-2 to TRBJ2-3, with 14 bases that match TRBD2. This CDR3 contains 16 residues. J gave up 3 bases and V 4 bases, and 3 bases lay outside the gene matches. From germline, CDR1 is SGHAT and CDR2 FQNNGV. CDR3 in DNA: TGTGCCAGCAGCTCCAGACTAGCGGGAGGGACAGATACGCAGTATTTT. Its translation is CASSSRLAGGTDTQYF. The whole variable domain, filled in from reference TRBV11-2 and TRBJ2-3, reads EAGVAQSPRYKIIEKRQSVAFWCNPISGHATLYWYQQILGQGPKLLIQFQNNGVVDDSQLPKDRFSAERLKGVDSTLKIQPAKLEDSAVYLCASSSRLAGGTDTQYFGPGTRLTVL.

In this sample, this clonotype turned up many times. This chain joins TRBV5-1 and TRBJ2-5; D unresolved. This CDR3 contains 14 residues. The ends were cut back, 1 base at V and 2 bases at J, with 9 bases in the middle. Germline CDR1 is SGHRS and CDR2 is YFSETQ. The CDR3 sequence is CASSLISVQETQYF. The CDR3, as DNA: TGCGCCAGCAGCTTGATCAGCGTTCAAGAGACCCAGTACTTC.

This clonotype showed up many times. The V gene is TRBV10-2, the J gene TRBJ2-2; D uncertain. This CDR3 has 13 amino acids. Germline V CDR1 and CDR2: WSHSY, SAAADI. V dropped 4 bases and J dropped 7 bases, with 10 bases sitting between them. DNA of the CDR3: TGCGCCAGCAGTGTAGGGCGAGACGGGGAGCTGTTTTTT. It yields the protein CASSVGRDGELFF.

As to this clonotype: Germline and junction disagree at one end, which may indicate a read error. V and J are TRBV9 and TRBJ2-1; D not certain. There are 15 residues in the CDR3. The germline gives CDR1 SGDLS, CDR2 YYNGEE. CDR3 sequence reads: CASSAGRLAYNGQFF. DNA of the CDR3: TGTGCCAGCAGCGCCGGTCGGTTAGCCTACAATGGGCAGTTCTTC. The complete variable domain, with remaining parts taken from reference TRBV9 and TRBJ2-1, reads DSGVTQTPKHLITATGQRVTLRCSPRSGDLSVYWYQQSLDQGLQFLIQYYNGEERAKGNILERFSAQQFPDLHSELNLSSLELGDSALYFCASSAGRLAYNGQFFGPGTRLTVL.